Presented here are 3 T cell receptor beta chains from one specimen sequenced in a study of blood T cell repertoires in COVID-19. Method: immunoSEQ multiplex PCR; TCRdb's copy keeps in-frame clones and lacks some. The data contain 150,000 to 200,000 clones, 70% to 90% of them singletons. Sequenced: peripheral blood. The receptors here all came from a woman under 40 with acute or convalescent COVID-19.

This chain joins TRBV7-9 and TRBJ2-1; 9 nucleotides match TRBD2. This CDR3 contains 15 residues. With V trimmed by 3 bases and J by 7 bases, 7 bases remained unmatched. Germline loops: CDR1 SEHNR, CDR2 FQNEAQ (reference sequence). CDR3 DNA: TGTGCCAGCAGCTTTAGCGGGAGTGTTTATAATGAGCAGTTCTTC. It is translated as CASSFSGSVYNEQFF.

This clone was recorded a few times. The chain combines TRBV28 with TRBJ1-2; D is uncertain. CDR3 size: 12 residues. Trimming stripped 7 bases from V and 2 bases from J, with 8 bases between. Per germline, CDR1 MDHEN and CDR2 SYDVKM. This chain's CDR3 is CASISSNYGYTF. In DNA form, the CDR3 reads TGTGCCAGCATCAGTTCGAACTATGGCTACACCTTC.

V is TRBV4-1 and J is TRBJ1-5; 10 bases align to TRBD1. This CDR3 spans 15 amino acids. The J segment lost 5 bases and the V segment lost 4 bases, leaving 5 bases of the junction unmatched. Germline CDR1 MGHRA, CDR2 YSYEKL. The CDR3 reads CASSLTGGRDQPQHF. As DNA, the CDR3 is TGCGCCAGCAGCCTGACAGGGGGCAGGGATCAGCCCCAGCATTTT.